Listed below are T cell receptor beta chains from one sample, sequenced in a study of blood T cell repertoires in COVID-19. The repertoire was sequenced with immunoSEQ multiplex PCR; TCRdb's copy has only in-frame clones and lacks some. Of 100,000 or so clones listed, 70% to 90% are singletons. What was sequenced was peripheral blood. These receptors originate from a man aged 40-55 years with active or convalescent COVID-19. Both conserved end residues are part of each CDR3. Each record gives: V gene, J gene, D gene, clone size, CDR3 protein, CDR3 DNA. D genes are given only for firm matches. A clone size is listed for some rows: how often the clone was seen (once, few, many), or a class if it is expanded.

TRBV6-5	TRBJ2-7	-	-	CASSYAQGSAEQYF	TGTGCCAGCAGTTACGCACAGGGCTCTGCCGAGCAGTACTTC
TRBV5-4	TRBJ2-5	-	-	CASSTGNQETQYF	TGTGCCAGCAGCACCGGGAACCAAGAGACCCAGTACTTC
TRBV9	TRBJ2-2	TRBD1	-	CASSVEAAGQGAIYGELFF	TGTGCCAGCAGCGTAGAGGCGGCCGGACAGGGGGCAATTTACGGGGAGCTGTTTTTT
TRBV18	TRBJ1-3	TRBD1	once	CASSPPPGRGPFGNTIYF	TGTGCCAGCTCACCACCTCCCGGCAGGGGGCCATTTGGAAACACCATATATTTT
TRBV30	TRBJ1-1	TRBD1	-	CAWRGQGNTEAFF	TGTGCCTGGAGAGGACAGGGGAACACTGAAGCTTTCTTT
TRBV5-6	TRBJ1-2	TRBD1	-	CASKGQGVDYGYTF	TGTGCCAGCAAAGGACAGGGGGTTGACTATGGCTACACCTTC
TRBV6-1	TRBJ1-3	-	-	CASSEDAGLSGNTIYF	TGTGCCAGCAGTGAGGATGCGGGTCTCTCTGGAAACACCATATATTTT
TRBV20-1	TRBJ1-1	-	once	CSASGGANTEAFF	TGCAGTGCTAGTGGGGGCGCGAACACTGAAGCTTTCTTT
TRBV2	TRBJ1-5	-	-	CASRWTVSGNQPQHF	TGTGCCAGCAGATGGACAGTTTCGGGCAATCAGCCCCAGCATTTT
TRBV5-1	TRBJ1-6	TRBD1	few	CASSAGGGQGYSPLHF	TGCGCCAGCAGCGCAGGAGGGGGACAGGGTTATTCACCCCTCCACTTT
TRBV11-2	TRBJ2-1	-	once	CASSSNDRLLGNEQFF	TGTGCCAGCAGCTCGAACGATCGGCTACTAGGGAATGAGCAGTTCTTC
TRBV30	TRBJ1-1	TRBD1	few	CAWKDRGNTEAFF	TGTGCCTGGAAGGACAGGGGGAACACTGAAGCTTTCTTT
TRBV11-1	TRBJ2-5	TRBD2	-	CASSLVTSGTKETQYF	TGTGCCAGCAGCTTAGTTACTAGCGGGACTAAAGAGACCCAGTACTTC
TRBV6-2/TRBV6-3	TRBJ2-1	TRBD2	once	CASSPVILAGGSNEQFF	TGTGCCAGCAGCCCCGTAATTCTAGCGGGGGGGAGCAATGAGCAGTTCTTC
TRBV6-1	TRBJ2-1	-	-	CASSEPGTTNEQFF	TGTGCCAGCAGTGAACCCGGGACAACCAATGAGCAGTTCTTC
TRBV23-1	TRBJ2-7	TRBD1	-	CASSQSRFAGTGNYEQYF	TGCGCCAGCAGTCAATCAAGGTTCGCAGGGACAGGTAACTACGAGCAGTACTTC
TRBV23-1	TRBJ2-3	-	-	CASSCKAGRTDTQYF	TGCGCCAGCAGTTGTAAGGCAGGTCGCACAGATACGCAGTATTTT
TRBV27	TRBJ1-4	-	-	CASSFGQANEKLFF	TGTGCCAGCAGTTTCGGTCAGGCTAATGAAAAACTGTTTTTT
TRBV5-4	TRBJ1-2	TRBD1	-	CASSLAGTGRSYGYTF	TGTGCCAGCAGCTTAGCCGGGACAGGGCGGTCCTATGGCTACACCTTC
TRBV12-5	TRBJ2-3	TRBD2	once	CASGFGGLAGGTDTQYF	TGTGCTAGTGGTTTTGGAGGACTAGCGGGGGGCACAGATACGCAGTATTTT
TRBV3-1/TRBV3-2	TRBJ1-1	-	-	CASSQDGRYTEAFF	TGTGCCAGCAGCCAAGATGGGAGGTACACTGAAGCTTTCTTT
TRBV3-1/TRBV3-2	TRBJ2-7	TRBD2	once	CASSQARGGEQYF	TGTGCCAGCAGCCAAGCCCGGGGGGGCGAGCAGTACTTC
TRBV11-3	TRBJ2-1	-	few	CASSLALAAYNEQFF	TGTGCCAGCAGCTTAGCTTTAGCGGCCTACAATGAGCAGTTCTTC
TRBV7-9	TRBJ1-5	TRBD1	-	CASSLASGGGQPQHF	TGTGCCAGCAGCTTAGCCTCAGGGGGCGGACAGCCCCAGCATTTT
TRBV19	TRBJ1-5	-	once	CASSTNRPNQPQHF	TGTGCCAGTAGTACCAACAGGCCCAATCAGCCCCAGCATTTT
TRBV4-1	TRBJ2-1	-	few	CASSQSSTSLHEQFF	TGCGCCAGCAGCCAAAGCTCGACTAGTCTGCATGAGCAGTTCTTC
TRBV9	TRBJ1-5	TRBD1	-	CASSQTGGGGSNQPQHF	TGTGCCAGCAGCCAAACAGGGGGCGGGGGTAGCAATCAGCCCCAGCATTTT
TRBV11-2	TRBJ2-2	TRBD2	-	CASSYGTSGTGELFF	TGTGCCAGCAGCTACGGGACTAGCGGAACCGGGGAGCTGTTTTTT
TRBV19	TRBJ2-1	TRBD2	-	CASSSSGLGTYNEQFF	TGTGCCAGTAGTTCCTCGGGACTAGGAACTTACAATGAGCAGTTCTTC
TRBV14	TRBJ2-1	TRBD2	-	CASSLGLAGGRYEQFF	TGTGCCAGCAGCCTCGGACTAGCGGGGGGCAGGTATGAGCAGTTCTTC
TRBV19	TRBJ2-3	TRBD2	-	CASSSPRGARTDTQYF	TGTGCCAGTAGTTCACCGCGGGGGGCTCGCACAGATACGCAGTATTTT
TRBV7-2	TRBJ2-3	TRBD2	-	CASSTGTSGGFTDTQYF	TGTGCCAGCAGCACCGGGACTAGCGGGGGATTCACAGATACGCAGTATTTT
TRBV19	TRBJ1-6	TRBD1	-	CASSNRGYNSPLHF	TGTGCCAGTAGTAACAGGGGGTATAATTCACCCCTCCACTTT
TRBV2	TRBJ1-1	-	-	CASSETPGAEAFF	TGTGCCAGCAGTGAAACCCCAGGGGCTGAAGCTTTCTTT
TRBV5-6	TRBJ2-5	-	-	CASSLARAGKAQETQYF	TGTGCCAGCAGCTTGGCTAGGGCGGGTAAAGCCCAAGAGACCCAGTACTTC
TRBV6-6	TRBJ1-6	-	-	CASSYPEDNSPLHF	TGTGCCAGCAGTTACCCGGAGGATAATTCACCCCTCCACTTT
TRBV5-1	TRBJ2-7	-	-	CASSLESQGRGDEQYF	TGCGCCAGCAGCTTGGAGTCACAGGGAAGGGGTGACGAGCAGTACTTC
TRBV10-3	TRBJ1-4	-	-	CATGFGGIATNEKLFF	TGTGCCACGGGGTTCGGCGGGATTGCAACTAATGAAAAACTGTTTTTT
TRBV6-2/TRBV6-3	TRBJ2-5	-	once	CASSPPWGETQYF	TGTGCCAGCAGTCCCCCTTGGGGCGAGACCCAGTACTTC
TRBV2	TRBJ1-4	TRBD1	-	CASSGGQGREKLFF	TGTGCCAGCAGTGGGGGACAGGGGAGAGAAAAACTGTTTTTT
TRBV9	TRBJ2-1	-	-	CASAKTSSYNEQFF	TGTGCCAGCGCAAAGACTAGCTCCTACAATGAGCAGTTCTTC